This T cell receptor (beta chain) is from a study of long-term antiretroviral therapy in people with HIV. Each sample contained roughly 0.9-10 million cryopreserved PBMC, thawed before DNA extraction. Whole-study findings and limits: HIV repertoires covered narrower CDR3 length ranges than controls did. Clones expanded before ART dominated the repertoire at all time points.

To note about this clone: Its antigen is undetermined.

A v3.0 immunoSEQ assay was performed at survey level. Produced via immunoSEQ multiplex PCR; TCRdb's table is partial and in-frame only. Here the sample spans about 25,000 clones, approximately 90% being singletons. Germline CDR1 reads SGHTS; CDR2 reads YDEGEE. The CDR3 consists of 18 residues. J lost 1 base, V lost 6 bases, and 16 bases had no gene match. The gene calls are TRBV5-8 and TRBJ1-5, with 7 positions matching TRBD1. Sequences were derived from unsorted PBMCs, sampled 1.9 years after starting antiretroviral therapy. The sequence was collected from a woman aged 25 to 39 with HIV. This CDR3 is CASTEGGGWRESNQPQHF. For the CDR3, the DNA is TGTGCCAGCACCGAGGGAGGGGGCTGGAGGGAGAGCAATCAGCCCCAGCATTTT.